This TCR beta chain was obtained from a study of CD8 T cells in ankylosing spondylitis. General study results and limits: Reported data indicate significant enrichment of disease-linked clones within matched ankylosing spondylitis synovial fluid.

Comments on this clonotype: Its antigen is currently unknown.

The V gene's germline CDR1 is LGHNA and CDR2 YNFKEQ. With 6 bases removed from V and 4 bases from J, the gap between germline ends came to 19 bases. This CDR3 has 17 residues. TCRdb reanalysed the 5' RACE reads using MiXCR and keeps one entry per CDR3 protein. Among a few hundred thousand distinct CDR3 sequences listed, 20% to 25% were seen once. The chain carries TRBV4-2 and TRBJ2-6, with a weak D call TRBD1 (6 bases). Sequencing was performed on blood, either unsorted or a sorted T cell fraction (not recorded which). The clonotype was recovered from a male donor with ankylosing spondylitis or in good health (not recorded which). CDR3 coding DNA: TGTGCCAGCAGAGGTAGGGTGGGGGCGCGCGGGGCCAACGTCCTGACTTTC. This codes for CASRGRVGARGANVLTF.